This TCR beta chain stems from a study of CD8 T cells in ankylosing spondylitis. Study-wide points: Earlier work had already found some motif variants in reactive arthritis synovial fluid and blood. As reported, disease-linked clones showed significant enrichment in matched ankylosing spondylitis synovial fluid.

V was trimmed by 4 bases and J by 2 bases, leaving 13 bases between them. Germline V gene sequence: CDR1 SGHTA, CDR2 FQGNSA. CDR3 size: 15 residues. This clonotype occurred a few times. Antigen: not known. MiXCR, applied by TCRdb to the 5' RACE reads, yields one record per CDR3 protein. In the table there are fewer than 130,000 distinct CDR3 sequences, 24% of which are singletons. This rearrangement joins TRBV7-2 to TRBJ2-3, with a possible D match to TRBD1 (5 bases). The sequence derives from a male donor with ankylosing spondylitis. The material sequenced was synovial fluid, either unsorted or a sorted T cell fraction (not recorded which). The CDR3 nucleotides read TGTGCCAGCAGCTCCCAGGGCCTTATCACAGATACGCAGTATTTT. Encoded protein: CASSSQGLITDTQYF.